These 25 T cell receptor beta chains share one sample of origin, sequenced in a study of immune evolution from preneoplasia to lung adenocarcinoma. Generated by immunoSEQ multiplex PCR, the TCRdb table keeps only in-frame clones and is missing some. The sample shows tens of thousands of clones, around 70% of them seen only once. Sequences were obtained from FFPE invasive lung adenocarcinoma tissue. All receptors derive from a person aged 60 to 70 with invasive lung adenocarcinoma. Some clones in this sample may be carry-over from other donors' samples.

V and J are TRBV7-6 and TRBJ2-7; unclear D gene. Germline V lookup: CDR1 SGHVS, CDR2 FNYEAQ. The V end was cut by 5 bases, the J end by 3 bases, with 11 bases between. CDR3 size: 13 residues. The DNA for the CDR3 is TGTGCCAGCAGCCCTAGTATGGGCTACGAGCAGTACTTC. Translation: CASSPSMGYEQYF.

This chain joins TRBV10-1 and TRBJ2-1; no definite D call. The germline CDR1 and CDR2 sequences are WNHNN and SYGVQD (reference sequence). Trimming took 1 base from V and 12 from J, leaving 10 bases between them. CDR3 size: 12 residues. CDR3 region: CASSELLFGQFF. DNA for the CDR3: TGCGCCAGCAGTGAGTTGCTATTTGGGCAGTTCTTC.

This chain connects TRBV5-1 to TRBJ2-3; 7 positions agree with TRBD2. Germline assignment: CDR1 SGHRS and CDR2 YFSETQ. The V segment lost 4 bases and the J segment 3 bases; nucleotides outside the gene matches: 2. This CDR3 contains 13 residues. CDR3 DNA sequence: TGCGCCAGCAGCAGGGAGGGAACAGATACGCAGTATTTT. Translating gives CASSREGTDTQYF.

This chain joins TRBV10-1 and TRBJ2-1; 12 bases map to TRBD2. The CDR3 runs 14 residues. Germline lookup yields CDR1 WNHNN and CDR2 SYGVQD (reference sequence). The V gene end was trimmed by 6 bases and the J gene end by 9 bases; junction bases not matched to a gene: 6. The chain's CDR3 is CASSPSGRATEQFF. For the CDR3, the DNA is TGCGCCAGCAGCCCTAGCGGGAGGGCCACTGAGCAGTTCTTC.

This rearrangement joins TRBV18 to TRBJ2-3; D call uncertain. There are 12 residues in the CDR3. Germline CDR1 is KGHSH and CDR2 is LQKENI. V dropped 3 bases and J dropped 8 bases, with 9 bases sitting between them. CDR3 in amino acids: CASSPALGTQYF. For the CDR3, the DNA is TGTGCCAGCTCACCCGCGTTAGGTACGCAGTATTTT.

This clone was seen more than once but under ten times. CDR3 sequence reads: CASSEPDSRHQPQHF. The CDR3, as DNA: TGTGCCAGCAGTGAACCAGACTCGCGACATCAGCCCCAGCATTTT. The rearrangement joins TRBV6-1 to TRBJ1-5; no reliable D call. Germline CDR1 reads MNHNS; CDR2 reads SASEGT. The CDR3 runs to 15 residues. V lost 2 bases and J 5 bases, leaving 13 bases between the germline ends.

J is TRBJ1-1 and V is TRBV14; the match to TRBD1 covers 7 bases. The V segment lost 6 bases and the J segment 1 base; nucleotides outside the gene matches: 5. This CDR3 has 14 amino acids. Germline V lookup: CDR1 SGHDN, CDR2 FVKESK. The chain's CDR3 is CASSLRGANTEAFF. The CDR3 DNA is TGTGCCAGCAGTCTCAGGGGGGCGAACACTGAAGCTTTCTTT.

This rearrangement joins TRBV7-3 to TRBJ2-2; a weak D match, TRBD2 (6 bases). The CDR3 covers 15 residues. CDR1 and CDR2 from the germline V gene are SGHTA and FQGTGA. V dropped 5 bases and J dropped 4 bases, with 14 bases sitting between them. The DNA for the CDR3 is TGTGCCAGCAGCCCAACTAGCTCTCCCACCGGGGAGCTGTTTTTT. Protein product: CASSPTSSPTGELFF.

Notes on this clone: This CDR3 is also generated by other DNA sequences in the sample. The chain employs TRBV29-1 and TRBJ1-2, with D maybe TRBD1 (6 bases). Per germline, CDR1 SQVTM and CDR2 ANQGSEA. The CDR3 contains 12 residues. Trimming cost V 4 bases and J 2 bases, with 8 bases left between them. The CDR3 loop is CSVGGQNYGYTF. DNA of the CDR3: TGCAGCGTTGGGGGACAAAACTATGGCTACACCTTC.

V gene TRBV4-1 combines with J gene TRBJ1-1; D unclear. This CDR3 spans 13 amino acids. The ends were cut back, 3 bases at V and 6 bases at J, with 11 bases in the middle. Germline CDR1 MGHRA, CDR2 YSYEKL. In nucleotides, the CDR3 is TGCGCCAGCAGCCATCCTTCACTTCCTGAAGCTTTCTTT. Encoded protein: CASSHPSLPEAFF.

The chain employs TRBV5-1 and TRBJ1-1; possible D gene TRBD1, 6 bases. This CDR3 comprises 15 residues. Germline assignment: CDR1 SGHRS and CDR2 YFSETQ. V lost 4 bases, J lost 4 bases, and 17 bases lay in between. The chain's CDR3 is CASSPYQGRGTEAFF. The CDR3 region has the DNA TGCGCCAGCAGCCCGTATCAGGGGAGGGGCACTGAAGCTTTCTTT.

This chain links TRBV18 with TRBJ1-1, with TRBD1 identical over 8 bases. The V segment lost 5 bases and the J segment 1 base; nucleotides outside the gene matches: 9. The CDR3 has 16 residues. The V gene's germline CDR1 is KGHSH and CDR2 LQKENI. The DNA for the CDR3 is TGTGCCAGCTCATCCGGACAGGGCCTGAGGAACACTGAAGCTTTCTTT. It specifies CASSSGQGLRNTEAFF.

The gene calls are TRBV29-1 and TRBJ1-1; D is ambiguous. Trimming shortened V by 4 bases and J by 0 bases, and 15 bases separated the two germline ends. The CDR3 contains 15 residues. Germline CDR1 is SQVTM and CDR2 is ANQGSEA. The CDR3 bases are TGCAGCGTTGGTGGGGTAGGAGGCATGAACACTGAAGCTTTCTTT. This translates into CSVGGVGGMNTEAFF.

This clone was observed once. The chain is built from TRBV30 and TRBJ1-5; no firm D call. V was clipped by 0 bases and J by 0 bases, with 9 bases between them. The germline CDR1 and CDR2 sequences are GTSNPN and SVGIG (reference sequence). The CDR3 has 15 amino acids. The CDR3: CAWSVGTYSNQPQHF. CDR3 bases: TGTGCCTGGAGTGTAGGAACCTATAGCAATCAGCCCCAGCATTTT.

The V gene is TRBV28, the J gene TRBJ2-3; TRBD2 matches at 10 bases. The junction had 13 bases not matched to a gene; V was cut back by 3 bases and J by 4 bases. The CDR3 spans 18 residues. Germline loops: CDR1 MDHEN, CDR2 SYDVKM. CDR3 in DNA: TGTGCCAGCAGTTTTCGTCCTGGAGCGGGAGGGCCCCCAGATACGCAGTATTTT. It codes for CASSFRPGAGGPPDTQYF. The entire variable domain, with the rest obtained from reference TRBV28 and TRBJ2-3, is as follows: DVKVTQSSRYLVKRTGEKVFLECVQDMDHENMFWYRQDPGLGLRLIYFSYDVKMKEKGDIPEGYSVSREKKERFSLILESASTNQTSMYLCASSFRPGAGGPPDTQYFGPGTRLTVL.

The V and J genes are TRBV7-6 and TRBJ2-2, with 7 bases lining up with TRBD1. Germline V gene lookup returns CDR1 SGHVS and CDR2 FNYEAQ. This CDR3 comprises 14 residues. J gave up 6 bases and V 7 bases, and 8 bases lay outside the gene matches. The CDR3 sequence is CASTSEGAAGELFF. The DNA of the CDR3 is TGTGCCAGCACCTCCGAGGGGGCGGCCGGGGAGCTGTTTTTT.

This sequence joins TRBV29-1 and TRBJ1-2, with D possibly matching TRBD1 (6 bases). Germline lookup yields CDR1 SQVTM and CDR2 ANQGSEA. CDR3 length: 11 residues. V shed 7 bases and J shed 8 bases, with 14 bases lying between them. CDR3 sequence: CSGEGENGYTF. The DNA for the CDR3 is TGCAGCGGGGAGGGGGAGAACGGCTACACCTTC. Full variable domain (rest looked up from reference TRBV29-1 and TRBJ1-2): SAVISQKPSRDICQRGTSLTIQCQVDSQVTMMFWYRQQPGQSLTLIATANQGSEATYESGFVIDKFPISRPNLTFSTLTVSNMSPEDSSIYLCSGEGENGYTFGSGTRLTVV.

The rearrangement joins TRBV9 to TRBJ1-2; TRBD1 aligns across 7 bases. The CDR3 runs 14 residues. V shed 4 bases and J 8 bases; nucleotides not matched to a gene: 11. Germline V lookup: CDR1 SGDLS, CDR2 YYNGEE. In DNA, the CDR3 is TGTGCCAGCAGCACCCGACAGGGAGCTGGCGGCTACACCTTC. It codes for CASSTRQGAGGYTF.

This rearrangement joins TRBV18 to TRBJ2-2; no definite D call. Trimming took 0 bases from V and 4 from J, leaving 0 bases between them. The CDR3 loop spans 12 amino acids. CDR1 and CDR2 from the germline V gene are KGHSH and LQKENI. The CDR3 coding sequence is TGTGCCAGCTCACCACCCACCGGGGAGCTGTTTTTT. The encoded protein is CASSPPTGELFF.

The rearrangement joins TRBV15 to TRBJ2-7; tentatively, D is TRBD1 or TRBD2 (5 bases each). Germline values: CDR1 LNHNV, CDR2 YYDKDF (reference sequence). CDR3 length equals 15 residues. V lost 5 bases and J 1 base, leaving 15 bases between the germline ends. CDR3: CATSDPGRGSYEQYF. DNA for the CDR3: TGTGCCACCAGCGATCCGGGACGAGGGTCCTACGAGCAGTACTTC.

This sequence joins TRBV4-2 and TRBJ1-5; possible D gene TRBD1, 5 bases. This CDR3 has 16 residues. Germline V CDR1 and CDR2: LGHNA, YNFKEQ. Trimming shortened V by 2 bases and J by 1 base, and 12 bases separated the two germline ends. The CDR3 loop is CASSQNDRGSNQPQHF. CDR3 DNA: TGTGCCAGCAGCCAAAATGACAGAGGGAGCAATCAGCCCCAGCATTTT.

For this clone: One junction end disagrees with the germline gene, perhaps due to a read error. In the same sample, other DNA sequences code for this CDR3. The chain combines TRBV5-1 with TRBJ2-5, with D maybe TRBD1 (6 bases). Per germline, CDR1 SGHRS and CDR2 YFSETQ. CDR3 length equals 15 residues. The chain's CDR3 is CASSLVPGHQETQYF. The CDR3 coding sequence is TGCGCCAGCAGCTTGGTTCCGGGACATCAAGAGACCCAATACTTC.

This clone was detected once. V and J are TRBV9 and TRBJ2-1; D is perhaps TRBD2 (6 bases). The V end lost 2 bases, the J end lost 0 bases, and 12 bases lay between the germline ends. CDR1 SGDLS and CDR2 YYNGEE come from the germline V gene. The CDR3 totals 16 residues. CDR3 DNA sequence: TGTGCCAGCAGCGTCGGTAGCGGATACTCCTACAATGAGCAGTTCTTC. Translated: CASSVGSGYSYNEQFF. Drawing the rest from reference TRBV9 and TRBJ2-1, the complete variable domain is DSGVTQTPKHLITATGQRVTLRCSPRSGDLSVYWYQQSLDQGLQFLIQYYNGEERAKGNILERFSAQQFPDLHSELNLSSLELGDSALYFCASSVGSGYSYNEQFFGPGTRLTVL.

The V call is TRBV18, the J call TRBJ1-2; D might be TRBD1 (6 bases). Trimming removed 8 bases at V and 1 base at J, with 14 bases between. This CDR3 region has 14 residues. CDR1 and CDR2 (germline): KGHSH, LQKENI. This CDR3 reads CASALTGRNYGYTF. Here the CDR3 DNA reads TGTGCCAGCGCGTTGACAGGACGTAACTATGGCTACACCTTC.

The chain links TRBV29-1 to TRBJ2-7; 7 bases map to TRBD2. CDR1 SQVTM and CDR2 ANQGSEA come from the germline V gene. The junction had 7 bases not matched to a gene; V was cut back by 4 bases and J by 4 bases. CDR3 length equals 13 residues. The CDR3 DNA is TGCAGCGTTGGGGGGGGTGAGCGGTACGAGCAGTACTTC. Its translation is CSVGGGERYEQYF.